Following are 12 T cell receptor beta chains from one sample sequenced in a study of vaccination effects on CD4 cells after COVID-19. Using viral peptide pools, the ViraFEST assay grew out antigen-specific CD4+ T cells prior to sequencing. The culture ran for approximately 10 days, and then CD4+ T cells were isolated. This person's SARS-CoV-2 infection, confirmed by PCR, occurred between March and December 2020. TCRdb's table, derived via immunoSEQ multiplex PCR, lists solely in-frame clones and lacks some. The sample yields around 75,000 clones, about 69% seen once. For these TCRs, the target antigens are not known. This specimen consisted of CD4+ T cells from PBMCs cultured with HIV peptides, obtained before COVID-19 vaccination. The subset is: HIV-1 Nef peptide pool negative control/reference culture. Receptors were obtained from a human donor who had a prior SARS-CoV-2 infection.

The chain joins TRBV18 to TRBJ1-4, with a possible D match to TRBD1 (6 bases). Germline loops: CDR1 KGHSH, CDR2 LQKENI. This CDR3 contains 15 residues. Trimming pared 2 bases from V and 5 bases from J, leaving 12 bases between. DNA for the CDR3: TGTGCCAGCTCACCAAGTTCGGGGGGCAATGAAAAACTGTTTTTT. It encodes CASSPSSGGNEKLFF.

The gene calls are TRBV18 and TRBJ2-1; TRBD2 is a possible D gene (5 bases). The germline gives CDR1 KGHSH, CDR2 LQKENI. Trimming cost V 1 base and J 8 bases, with 12 bases left between them. There are 14 residues in the CDR3. The CDR3 here is CASSPQVSGDEQFF. In DNA form, the CDR3 reads TGTGCCAGCTCACCACAGGTTTCCGGGGATGAGCAGTTCTTC.

V gene TRBV28 combines with J gene TRBJ1-1; D not certain. The V gene's germline CDR1 is MDHEN and CDR2 SYDVKM. The ends were cut back, 7 bases at V and 4 bases at J, with 7 bases in the middle. The CDR3 extends over 11 amino acids. The chain's CDR3 is CASTVGTEAFF. CDR3 DNA: TGTGCCAGCACTGTGGGCACTGAAGCTTTCTTT.

The chain combines TRBV5-1 with TRBJ2-1, with 10 bases aligning to TRBD2. Germline V gene lookup returns CDR1 SGHRS and CDR2 YFSETQ. Trimming took 0 bases from V and 10 from J; bases not matched to a gene: 7. This CDR3 region has 15 residues. DNA of the CDR3: TGCGCCAGCAGCTTGGACCTAGCGGGAGTATCCGAGCAGTTCTTC. This sequence encodes CASSLDLAGVSEQFF. The complete variable domain, with remaining parts taken from reference TRBV5-1 and TRBJ2-1, reads KAGVTQTPRYLIKTRGQQVTLSCSPISGHRSVSWYQQTPGQGLQFLFEYFSETQRNKGNFPGRFSGRQFSNSRSEMNVSTLELGDSALYLCASSLDLAGVSEQFFGPGTRLTVL.

This chain uses TRBV24-1 with TRBJ2-1, with TRBD1 matching over 9 bases. After removal of 7 bases from V and 7 bases from J, the junction contained 4 bases not matched to a gene. Germline V gene data show CDR1 as KGHDR and CDR2 as SFDVKD. The CDR3 has 13 amino acids. The CDR3 reads CATRGQGRNEQFF. In DNA, the CDR3 is TGTGCCACCAGGGGACAGGGACGGAATGAGCAGTTCTTC.

The gene calls are TRBV12-3 or TRBV12-4 and TRBJ1-2; D is unclear. The V end lost 1 base, the J end lost 5 bases, and 8 bases lay between the germline ends. The CDR3 is 13 residues long. The CDR3 nucleotides read TGTGCCAGCAGTTTAGTCCGGGAGTATGGCTACACCTTC. Translation: CASSLVREYGYTF.

The chain recombines TRBV18 with TRBJ2-7; unclear D gene. Trimming took off 6 bases at V and 2 bases at J, with 14 bases between the two ends. The V gene's germline CDR1 is KGHSH and CDR2 LQKENI. The CDR3 totals 14 residues. DNA for the CDR3: TGTGCCAGCTCGGTAGATTCGGGTACCTACGAGCAGTACTTC. Translating it yields CASSVDSGTYEQYF.

The gene calls are TRBV6-5 and TRBJ2-7; tentatively, D is TRBD1 (5 bases). Trimming cost V 5 bases and J 2 bases, with 13 bases left between them. This CDR3 has 14 amino acids. Looked up from germline, CDR1 is MNHEY and CDR2 is SVGAGI. The DNA for the CDR3 is TGTGCCAGCAGTCCTTCGGACAAGCCCTACGAGCAGTACTTC. The encoded protein is CASSPSDKPYEQYF.

The V gene is TRBV5-4, the J gene TRBJ2-3, with D possibly TRBD2 on 6 matching bases. The CDR3 extends over 15 amino acids. Germline V lookup: CDR1 SGHNT, CDR2 YYREEE (reference sequence). V was clipped by 4 bases and J by 0 bases, with 12 bases between them. The CDR3 loop is CASSRESSSTDTQYF. The DNA of the CDR3 is TGTGCCAGCAGCCGGGAGTCCTCTAGCACAGATACGCAGTATTTT. Variable domain in full (rest from reference TRBV5-4 and TRBJ2-3): ETGVTQSPTHLIKTRGQQVTLRCSSQSGHNTVSWYQQALGQGPQFIFQYYREEENGRGNFPPRFSGLQFPNYSSELNVNALELDDSALYLCASSRESSSTDTQYFGPGTRLTVL.

This chain connects TRBV6-5 to TRBJ1-2; perhaps TRBD1 as D (5 bases). The length of the CDR3 is 12 residues. V lost 2 bases to trimming and J lost 5 bases, with 6 bases between them. In germline, CDR1 is MNHEY, CDR2 SVGAGI. CDR3 in amino acids: CASSYTGYGYTF. The CDR3 DNA reads TGTGCCAGCAGTTACACAGGTTATGGCTACACCTTC.

This chain links TRBV5-1 with TRBJ2-7; 13 nucleotides match TRBD2. The CDR3 consists of 15 residues. The V gene's germline CDR1 is SGHRS and CDR2 YFSETQ. J was trimmed by 4 bases and V by 4 bases; bases with no gene match: 5. The CDR3 DNA follows: TGCGCCAGCAGCCCGGGGACTAGCGGGATATACGAGCAGTACTTC. It codes for CASSPGTSGIYEQYF.

This clone was seen a handful of times. This rearrangement joins TRBV5-1 to TRBJ2-6; no clear D. The V and J ends lost 0 bases and 0 bases respectively, with 10 bases between them. Germline V gene sequence: CDR1 SGHRS, CDR2 YFSETQ. This CDR3 has 17 residues. The CDR3 loop reads CASSLGQVRSGANVLTF. CDR3 nucleotide sequence: TGCGCCAGCAGCTTGGGGCAGGTCCGCTCTGGGGCCAACGTCCTGACTTTC.